This TCR beta chain stems from a study of blood T cell repertoires in COVID-19. Study summary: Samples representing acute and convalescent COVID-19 were sourced from the United States, Italy and Spain. PBMCs, B-cell-depleted T cells, or T cells provided the cDNA or gDNA that made up the material.

The ends were cut back, 2 bases at V and 6 bases at J, with 9 bases in the middle. The germline V gene encodes CDR1 SGHRS and CDR2 YFSETQ. This CDR3 is 13 amino acids long. In the source study's methods: Estimation of nucleated cell counts was performed using reference gene primer amplification. The table came from immunoSEQ multiplex PCR; TCRdb's copy has only in-frame clones and leaves some out. The DNA gave D and trimming, while V, J and clone size come from that table. This table holds about 220,000 clones, about 78% found once. The sequencing sample was made of peripheral blood. The V call is TRBV5-1, the J call TRBJ2-1, with D maybe TRBD2 (5 bases). The clonotype originates from a woman in her sixties or seventies with acute or convalescent COVID-19. CDR3 region: CASSLGLSNEQFF. CDR3 nucleotide sequence: TGCGCCAGCAGCTTAGGACTTTCCAATGAGCAGTTCTTC.